The source of this T cell receptor beta chain is a study of response to subunit inactivated influenza vaccine. Study-wide points: With each seasonal influenza vaccination, the authors suggested, few new T cells are recruited.

Turning to this clonotype: Its target is not known.

The germline V gene encodes CDR1 SGHTA and CDR2 FQGNSA. The CDR3 consists of 14 residues. Trimming cost V 5 bases and J 6 bases, with 14 bases left between them. TCRdb itself ran the RT-PCR reads through MiXCR, one entry per CDR3 protein. The sample holds hundreds of thousands of distinct CDR3 sequences, less than 20% seen once. The V and J genes are TRBV7-2 and TRBJ1-5; tentatively, D is TRBD1 (5 bases). Sample: PBMCs from blood, taken more than 4 days after vaccination. This clonotype originated in a man aged 50 or older who received an inactivated influenza vaccine. CDR3 sequence reads: CASSVQQGGQPQHF. In DNA, the CDR3 is TGTGCCAGCAGCGTACAGCAGGGCGGTCAGCCCCAGCATTTT.